This T cell receptor (beta chain) was sequenced during a study of blood T cell repertoires in COVID-19. Study background: T cells, B-cell-depleted T cells, or PBMCs supplied cDNA or gDNA.

Original processing methods: Quantification of nucleated cells was approximated via reference gene primer amplification. Using immunoSEQ multiplex PCR, the repertoire was profiled, and TCRdb retains in-frame clones only, with some absent. From that table come the V and J calls and clone size; the DNA was used to work out D and trimming. The profile shows a few hundred thousand clones, around 83% of them singletons. The CDR3 spans 14 residues. Trimming cost V 3 bases and J 3 bases, with 12 bases left between them. Germline loops: CDR1 MDHEN, CDR2 SYDVKM. Membership in each cohort depended on participant-reported clinical history. All recovered Cohort 3 donors got two negative PCRs, got clearance, or saw symptom resolution.

Sequenced sample: PBMCs or T cells enriched from blood (not recorded which). The chain carries TRBV28 and TRBJ2-7; D call uncertain. The source is a woman aged 50 to 60 who had recovered from COVID-19. The CDR3 reads CASSFSDQVYEQYF. The CDR3 region has the DNA TGTGCCAGCAGTTTCTCCGATCAGGTCTACGAGCAGTACTTC.